This note documents a single T cell receptor (beta chain) sequence. Naive CD45RA+ and memory CD45RA-negative subsets were split from CD4+ cells. This CDR3 spans 15 amino acids. Trimming cost V 4 bases and J 3 bases; bases outside gene matches: 8. Germline-derived CDR1 and CDR2 are LGHNA and YSLEER. The data belong to a study of shared clonotypes between healthy human individuals. Assay used: immunoSEQ multiplex PCR; TCRdb lists only in-frame clones, some missing. The table records about 990,000 clones, approximately 80% of them present only once. The genes are TRBV4-3 and TRBJ2-7; 8 nucleotides match TRBD1. The sample comprised memory CD4+ T cells from PBMCs. The subset was: CD45RA-negative fraction. The TCR sequence derives from a man aged 18 to 29 in good health. Some clones in this sample may be carry-over from other donors' samples. CDR3 protein: CASSLNQGAGYEQYF. Written as DNA, the CDR3 is TGCGCCAGCAGCCTTAACCAGGGGGCGGGCTACGAGCAGTACTTC.